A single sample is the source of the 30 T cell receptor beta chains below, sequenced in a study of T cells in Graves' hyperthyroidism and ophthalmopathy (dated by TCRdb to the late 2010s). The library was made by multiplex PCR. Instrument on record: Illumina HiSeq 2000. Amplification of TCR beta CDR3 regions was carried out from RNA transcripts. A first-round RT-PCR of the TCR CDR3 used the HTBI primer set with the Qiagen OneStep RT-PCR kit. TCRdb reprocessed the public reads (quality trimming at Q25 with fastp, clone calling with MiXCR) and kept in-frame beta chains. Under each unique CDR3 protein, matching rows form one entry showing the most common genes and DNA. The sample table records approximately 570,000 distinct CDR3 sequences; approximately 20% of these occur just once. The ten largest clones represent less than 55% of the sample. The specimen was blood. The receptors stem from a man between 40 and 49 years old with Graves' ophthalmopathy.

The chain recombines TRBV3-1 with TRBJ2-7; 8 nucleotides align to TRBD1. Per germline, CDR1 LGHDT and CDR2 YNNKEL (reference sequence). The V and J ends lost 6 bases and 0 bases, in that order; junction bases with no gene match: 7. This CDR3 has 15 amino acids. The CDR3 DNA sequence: TGTGCCAGCAGGAACCGGGACAGGAGCTCCTACGAGCAGTACTTC. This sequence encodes CASRNRDRSSYEQYF.

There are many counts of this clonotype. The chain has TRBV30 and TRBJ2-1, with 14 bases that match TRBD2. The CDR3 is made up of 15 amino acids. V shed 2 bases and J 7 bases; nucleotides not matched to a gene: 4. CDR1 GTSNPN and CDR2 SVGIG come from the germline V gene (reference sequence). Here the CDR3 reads CAWSQGLAGVNEQFF. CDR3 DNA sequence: TGTGCCTGGAGTCAGGGACTAGCGGGAGTGAATGAGCAGTTCTTC.

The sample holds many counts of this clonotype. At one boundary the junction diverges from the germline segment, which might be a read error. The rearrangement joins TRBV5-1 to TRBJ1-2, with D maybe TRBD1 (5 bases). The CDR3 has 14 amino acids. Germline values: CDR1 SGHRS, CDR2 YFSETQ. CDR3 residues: CASSLSGSNYGYTF. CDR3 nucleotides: TGTGCCAGCAGTTTATCAGGGTCCAACTATGGCTACACCTTC. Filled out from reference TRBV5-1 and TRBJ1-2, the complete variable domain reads KAGVTQTPRYLIKTRGQQVTLSCSPISGHRSVSWYQQTPGQGLQFLFEYFSETQRNKGNFPGRFSGRQFSNSRSEMNVSTLELGDSALYLCASSLSGSNYGYTFGSGTRLTVV.

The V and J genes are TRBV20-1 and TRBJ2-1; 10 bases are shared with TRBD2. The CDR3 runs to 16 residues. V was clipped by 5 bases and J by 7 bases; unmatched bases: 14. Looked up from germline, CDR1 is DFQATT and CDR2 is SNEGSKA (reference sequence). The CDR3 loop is CSALRLSGGVNNEQFF. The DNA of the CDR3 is TGCAGTGCTTTAAGGTTAAGCGGGGGGGTTAATAATGAGCAGTTCTTC.

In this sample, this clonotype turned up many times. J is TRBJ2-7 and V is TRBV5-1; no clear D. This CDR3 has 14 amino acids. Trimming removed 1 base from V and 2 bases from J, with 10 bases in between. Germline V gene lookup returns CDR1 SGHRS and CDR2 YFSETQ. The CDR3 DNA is TGCGCCAGCAGCTTGTACGAGGACCCCTACGAGCAGTACTTC. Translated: CASSLYEDPYEQYF. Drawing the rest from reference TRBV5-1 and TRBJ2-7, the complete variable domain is KAGVTQTPRYLIKTRGQQVTLSCSPISGHRSVSWYQQTPGQGLQFLFEYFSETQRNKGNFPGRFSGRQFSNSRSEMNVSTLELGDSALYLCASSLYEDPYEQYFGPGTRLTVT.

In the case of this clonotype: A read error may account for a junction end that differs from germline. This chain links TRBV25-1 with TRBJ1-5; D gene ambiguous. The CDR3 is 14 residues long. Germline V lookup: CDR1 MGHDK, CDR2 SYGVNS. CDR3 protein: CASSEEGSNLPQHF. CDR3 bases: TGTGCCAGCAGTGAAGAGGGTAGCAATCTGCCCCAGCATTTT.

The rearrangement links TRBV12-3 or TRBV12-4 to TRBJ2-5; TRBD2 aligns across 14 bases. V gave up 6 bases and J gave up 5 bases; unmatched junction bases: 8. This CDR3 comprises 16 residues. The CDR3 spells CASRAGTSGSTETQYF. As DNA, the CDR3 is TGTGCCAGCAGGGCCGGGACTAGCGGGAGTACGGAGACCCAGTACTTC.

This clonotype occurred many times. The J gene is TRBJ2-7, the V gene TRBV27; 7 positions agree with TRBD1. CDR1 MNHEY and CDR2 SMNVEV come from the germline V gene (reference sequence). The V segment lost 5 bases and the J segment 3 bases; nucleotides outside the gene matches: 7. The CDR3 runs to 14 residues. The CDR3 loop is CASSLRSGGYEQYF. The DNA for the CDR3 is TGTGCCAGCAGTCTCCGATCAGGGGGCTACGAGCAGTACTTC.

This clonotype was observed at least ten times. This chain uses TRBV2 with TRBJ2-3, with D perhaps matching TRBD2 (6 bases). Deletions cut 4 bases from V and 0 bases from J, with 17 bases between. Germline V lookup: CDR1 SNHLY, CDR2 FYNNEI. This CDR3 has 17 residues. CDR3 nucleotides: TGTGCCAGCAGTGTTCGGGGGTCTCGACGTAGCACAGATACGCAGTATTTT. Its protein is CASSVRGSRRSTDTQYF.

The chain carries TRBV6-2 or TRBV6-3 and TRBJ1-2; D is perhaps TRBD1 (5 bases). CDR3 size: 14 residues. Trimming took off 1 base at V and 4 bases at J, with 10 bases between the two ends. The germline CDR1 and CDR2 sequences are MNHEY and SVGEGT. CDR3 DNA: TGTGCCAGCAGTTACTTCCCAGGGAGCTATGGCTACACCTTC. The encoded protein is CASSYFPGSYGYTF.

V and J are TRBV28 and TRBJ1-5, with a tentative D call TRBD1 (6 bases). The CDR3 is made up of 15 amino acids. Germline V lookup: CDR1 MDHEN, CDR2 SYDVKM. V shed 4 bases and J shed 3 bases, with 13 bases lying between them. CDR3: CASSSPGGVNQPQHF. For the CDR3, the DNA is TGTGCCAGCAGTTCTCCCGGGGGCGTCAATCAGCCCCAGCATTTT.

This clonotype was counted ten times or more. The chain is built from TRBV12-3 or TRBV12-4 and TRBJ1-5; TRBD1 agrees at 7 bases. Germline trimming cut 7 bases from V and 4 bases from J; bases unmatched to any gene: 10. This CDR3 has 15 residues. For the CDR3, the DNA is TGTGCCAGCACCCTTGGGGACAGCACGAATCAGCCCCAGCATTTT. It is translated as CASTLGDSTNQPQHF.

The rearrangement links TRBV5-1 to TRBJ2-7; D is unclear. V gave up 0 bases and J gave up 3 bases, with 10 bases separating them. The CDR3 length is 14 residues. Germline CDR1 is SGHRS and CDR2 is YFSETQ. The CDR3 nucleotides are TGCGCCAGCAGCTTGGAGGGTTCCATCTACGAGCAGTACTTC. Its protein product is CASSLEGSIYEQYF.

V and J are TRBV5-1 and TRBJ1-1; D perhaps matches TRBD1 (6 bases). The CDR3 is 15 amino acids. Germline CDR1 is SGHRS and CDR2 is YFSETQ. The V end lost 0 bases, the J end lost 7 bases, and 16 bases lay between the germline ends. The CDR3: CASSLGGQGAGEAFF. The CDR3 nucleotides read TGCGCCAGCAGCTTGGGGGGGCAGGGCGCGGGTGAAGCTTTCTTT.

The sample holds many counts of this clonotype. CDR3 coding DNA: TGTGCCAGCAGTGTTCAACAGGAGGGTGGCTACACCTTC. This codes for CASSVQQEGGYTF. J is TRBJ1-2 and V is TRBV2; maybe TRBD1 (5 bases). CDR1 is SNHLY, CDR2 FYNNEI, per germline. Deletions cut 4 bases from V and 7 bases from J, with 13 bases between. The CDR3 is 13 amino acids.

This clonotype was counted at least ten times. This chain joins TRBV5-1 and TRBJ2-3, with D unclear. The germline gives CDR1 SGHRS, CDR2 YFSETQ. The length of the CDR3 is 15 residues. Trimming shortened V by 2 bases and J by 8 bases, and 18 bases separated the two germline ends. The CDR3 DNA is TGCGCCAGCAGCTTAGGAAGCTCAGACCTAAGTACGCAGTATTTT. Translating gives CASSLGSSDLSTQYF.

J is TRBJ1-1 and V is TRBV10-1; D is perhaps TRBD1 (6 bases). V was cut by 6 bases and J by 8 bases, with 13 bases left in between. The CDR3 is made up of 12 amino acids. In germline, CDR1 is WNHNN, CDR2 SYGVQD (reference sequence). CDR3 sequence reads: CASSDPGQEAFF. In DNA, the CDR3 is TGCGCCAGCAGCGACCCGGGACAAGAAGCTTTCTTT.

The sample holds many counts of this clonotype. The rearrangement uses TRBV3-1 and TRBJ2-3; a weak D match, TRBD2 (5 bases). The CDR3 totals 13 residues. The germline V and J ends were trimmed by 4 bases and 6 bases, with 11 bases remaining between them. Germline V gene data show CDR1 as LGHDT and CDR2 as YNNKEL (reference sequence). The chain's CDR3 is CASSLRTGDTQYF. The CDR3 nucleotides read TGTGCCAGCAGCCTGAGGACTGGGGATACGCAGTATTTT.

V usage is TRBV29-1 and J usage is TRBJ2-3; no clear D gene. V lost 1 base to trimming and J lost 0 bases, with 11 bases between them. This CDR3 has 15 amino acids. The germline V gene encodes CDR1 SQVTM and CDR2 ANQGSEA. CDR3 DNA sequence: TGCAGCGTTGAAGCTGCGAGTCGTAGCACAGATACGCAGTATTTT. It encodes CSVEAASRSTDTQYF.

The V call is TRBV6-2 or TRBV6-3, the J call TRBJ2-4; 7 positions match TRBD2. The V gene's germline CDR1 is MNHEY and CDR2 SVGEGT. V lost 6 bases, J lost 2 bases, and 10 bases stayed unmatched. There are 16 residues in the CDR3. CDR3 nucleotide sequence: TGTGCCAGCAGCCTAGCGGTAGGAGGGACCAAAAACATTCAGTACTTC. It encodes CASSLAVGGTKNIQYF.

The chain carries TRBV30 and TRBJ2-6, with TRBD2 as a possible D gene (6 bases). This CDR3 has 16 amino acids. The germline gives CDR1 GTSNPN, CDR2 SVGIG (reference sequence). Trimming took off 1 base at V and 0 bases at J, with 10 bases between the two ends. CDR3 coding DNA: TGTGCCTGGAGTGGTCGGAGGGGCTCTGGGGCCAACGTCCTGACTTTC. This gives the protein CAWSGRRGSGANVLTF.

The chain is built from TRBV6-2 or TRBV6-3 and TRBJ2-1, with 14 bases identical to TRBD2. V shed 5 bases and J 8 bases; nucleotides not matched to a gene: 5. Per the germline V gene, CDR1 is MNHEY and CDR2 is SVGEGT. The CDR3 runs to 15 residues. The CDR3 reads CASSGGTSGSYEQFF. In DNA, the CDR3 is TGTGCCAGCAGTGGCGGGACTAGCGGGAGCTATGAGCAGTTCTTC.

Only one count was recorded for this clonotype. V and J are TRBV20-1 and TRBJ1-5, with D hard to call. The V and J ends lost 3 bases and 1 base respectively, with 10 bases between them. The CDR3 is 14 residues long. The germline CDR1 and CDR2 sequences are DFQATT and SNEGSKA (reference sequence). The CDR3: CSASMGFSNQPQHF. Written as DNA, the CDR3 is TGCAGTGCTAGTATGGGTTTCAGCAATCAGCCCCAGCATTTT.

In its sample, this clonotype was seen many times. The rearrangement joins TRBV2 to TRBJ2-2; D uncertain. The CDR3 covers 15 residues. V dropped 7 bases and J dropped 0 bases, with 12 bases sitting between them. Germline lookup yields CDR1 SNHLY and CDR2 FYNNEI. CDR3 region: CASTGAAPNTGELFF. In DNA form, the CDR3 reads TGTGCCAGCACTGGCGCGGCCCCGAACACCGGGGAGCTGTTTTTT. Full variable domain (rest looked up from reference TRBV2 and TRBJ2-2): EPEVTQTPSHQVTQMGQEVILRCVPISNHLYFYWYRQILGQKVEFLVSFYNNEISEKSEIFDDQFSVERPDGSNFTLKIRSTKLEDSAMYFCASTGAAPNTGELFFGEGSRLTVL.

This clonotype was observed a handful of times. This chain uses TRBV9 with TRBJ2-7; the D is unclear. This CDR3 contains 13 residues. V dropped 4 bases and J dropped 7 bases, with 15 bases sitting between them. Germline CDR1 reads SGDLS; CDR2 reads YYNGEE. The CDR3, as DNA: TGTGCCAGCAGCATCACTGGAGTAGGGGAGCAGTACTTC. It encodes CASSITGVGEQYF.

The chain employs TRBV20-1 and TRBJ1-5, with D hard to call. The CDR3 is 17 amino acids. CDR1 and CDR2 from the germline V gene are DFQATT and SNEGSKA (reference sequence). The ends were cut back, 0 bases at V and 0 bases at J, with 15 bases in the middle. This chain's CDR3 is CSARDNFDEDSNQPQHF. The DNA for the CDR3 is TGCAGTGCTAGAGATAATTTTGACGAGGATAGCAATCAGCCCCAGCATTTT.

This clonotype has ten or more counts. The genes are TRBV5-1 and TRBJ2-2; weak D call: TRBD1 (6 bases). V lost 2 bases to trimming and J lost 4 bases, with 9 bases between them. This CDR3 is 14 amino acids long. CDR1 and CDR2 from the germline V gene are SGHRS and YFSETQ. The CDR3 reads CASSLMDSTGELFF. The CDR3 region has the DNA TGCGCCAGCAGCTTAATGGACAGCACCGGGGAGCTGTTTTTT.

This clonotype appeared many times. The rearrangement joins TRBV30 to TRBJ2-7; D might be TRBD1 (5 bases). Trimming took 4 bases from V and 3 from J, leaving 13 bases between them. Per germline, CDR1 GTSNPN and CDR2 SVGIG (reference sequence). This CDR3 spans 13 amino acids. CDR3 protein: CAWNQGLVYEQYF. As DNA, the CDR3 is TGTGCCTGGAATCAGGGTTTGGTCTACGAGCAGTACTTC. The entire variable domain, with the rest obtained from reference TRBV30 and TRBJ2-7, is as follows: SQTIHQWPATLVQPVGSPLSLECTVEGTSNPNLYWYRQAAGRGLQLLFYSVGIGQISSEVPQNLSASRPQDRQFILSSKKLLLSDSGFYLCAWNQGLVYEQYFGPGTRLTVT.

The CDR3 DNA is TGTGCCAGCAGCCCTGAGGCAGGCCACGAGCAGTACTTC. Its translation: CASSPEAGHEQYF. The chain is built from TRBV13 and TRBJ2-7; D is undetermined. In germline, CDR1 is PRHDT, CDR2 FYEKMQ (reference sequence). V lost 5 bases and J 5 bases, leaving 13 bases between the germline ends. CDR3 size: 13 residues.

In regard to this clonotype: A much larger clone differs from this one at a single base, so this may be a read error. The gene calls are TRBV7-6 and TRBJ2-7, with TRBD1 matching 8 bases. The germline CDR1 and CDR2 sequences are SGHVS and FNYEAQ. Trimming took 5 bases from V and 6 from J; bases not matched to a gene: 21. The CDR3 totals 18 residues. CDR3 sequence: CASSPGRGLKGLNLEQYF. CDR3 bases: TGTGCCAGCAGCCCGGGCAGGGGGCTCAAGGGCTTAAACCTCGAGCAGTACTTC.